The rows below give T cell receptor beta chains drawn from one sample of a study of blood T cell repertoires in COVID-19. Measured with immunoSEQ multiplex PCR; TCRdb has only the in-frame clones, and not every one. This table has 200,000 to 250,000 clones, roughly 85% appearing once. Sample: peripheral blood. These receptors were taken from a woman in her 70s with COVID-19, enrolled during active disease. Each CDR3 is given with its conserved first and last residue. The order of the fields is J gene, V gene, D gene, CDR3 protein. The D gene is left open where the match is weak.

j_call: TRBJ2-1
v_call: TRBV4-3
d_call: TRBD2
cdr3_aa: CASSPSGGAPYNEQFF

j_call: TRBJ2-3
v_call: TRBV10-3
d_call: TRBD2
cdr3_aa: CAISELAGVPDTQYF

j_call: TRBJ2-3
v_call: TRBV27
d_call: TRBD2
cdr3_aa: CASSLRLAGGPLGTDTQYF

j_call: TRBJ2-1
v_call: TRBV1
d_call: NA
cdr3_aa: CTSSQDLPAQSSYNEQFF

j_call: TRBJ2-7
v_call: TRBV10-1
d_call: NA
cdr3_aa: CASTPFREQYF

j_call: TRBJ2-5
v_call: TRBV6-1
d_call: NA
cdr3_aa: CASSEAGGLGETQYF

j_call: TRBJ2-7
v_call: TRBV9
d_call: NA
cdr3_aa: CASSVGQASYEQYF

j_call: TRBJ1-1
v_call: TRBV29-1
d_call: NA
cdr3_aa: CSVAGWTVNMNTEAFF

j_call: TRBJ2-3
v_call: TRBV6-1
d_call: TRBD2
cdr3_aa: CASSAVAGGITDTQYF

j_call: TRBJ2-5
v_call: TRBV9
d_call: TRBD2
cdr3_aa: CASSVGTSGGQETQYF

j_call: TRBJ2-3
v_call: TRBV19
d_call: NA
cdr3_aa: CASSIARQTEASTDTQYF

j_call: TRBJ1-2
v_call: TRBV25-1
d_call: NA
cdr3_aa: CASSEFGGDYGYTF

j_call: TRBJ1-1
v_call: TRBV3-1/TRBV3-2
d_call: NA
cdr3_aa: CASSQGGGVDAFF

j_call: TRBJ1-3
v_call: TRBV2
d_call: NA
cdr3_aa: CASRPPDSGNTIYF

j_call: TRBJ2-7
v_call: TRBV27
d_call: TRBD1
cdr3_aa: CASSPTGGGHEQYF

j_call: TRBJ1-4
v_call: TRBV4-3
d_call: TRBD1
cdr3_aa: CASSFSPVGQGTTNEKLFF

j_call: TRBJ2-7
v_call: TRBV3-1/TRBV3-2
d_call: NA
cdr3_aa: CASSQAVGAEQYF

j_call: TRBJ2-2
v_call: TRBV13
d_call: TRBD2
cdr3_aa: CASSLRGAGGTGELFF

j_call: TRBJ1-5
v_call: TRBV19
d_call: TRBD1
cdr3_aa: CASSILGQGDLGQPQHF

j_call: TRBJ2-7
v_call: TRBV9
d_call: NA
cdr3_aa: CASSVDSRSYEQYF

j_call: TRBJ1-3
v_call: TRBV7-2
d_call: TRBD1
cdr3_aa: CASSLGVWTGGNTIYF

j_call: TRBJ1-2
v_call: TRBV7-3
d_call: TRBD1
cdr3_aa: CASSLSGTGAYGYTF

j_call: TRBJ1-4
v_call: TRBV2
d_call: TRBD1
cdr3_aa: CASSIRQGVNEKLFF

j_call: TRBJ1-1
v_call: TRBV5-1
d_call: NA
cdr3_aa: CASSPETGRGTEAFF

j_call: TRBJ2-3
v_call: TRBV5-1
d_call: NA
cdr3_aa: CASSDREADTQYF

j_call: TRBJ1-5
v_call: TRBV6-5
d_call: NA
cdr3_aa: CASGLRGGQPQHF

j_call: TRBJ1-2
v_call: TRBV5-1
d_call: TRBD1
cdr3_aa: CASSPQGAHGYTF

j_call: TRBJ1-1
v_call: TRBV29-1
d_call: NA
cdr3_aa: CSVERNEGDTEAFF

j_call: TRBJ1-5
v_call: TRBV18
d_call: NA
cdr3_aa: CASSPPGTGGNQPQHF

j_call: TRBJ2-3
v_call: TRBV3-1/TRBV3-2
d_call: NA
cdr3_aa: CASSQGRGDTQYF

j_call: TRBJ2-3
v_call: TRBV27
d_call: TRBD1
cdr3_aa: CASSHKRIGTGVIDTQYF

j_call: TRBJ2-3
v_call: TRBV5-8
d_call: NA
cdr3_aa: CASSFRGTDTQYF

j_call: TRBJ1-1
v_call: TRBV7-6
d_call: TRBD1
cdr3_aa: CASSFPGTEQNTEAFF

j_call: TRBJ2-2
v_call: TRBV4-3
d_call: TRBD2
cdr3_aa: CASSAPGLAGAGELFF

j_call: TRBJ2-2
v_call: TRBV19
d_call: TRBD2
cdr3_aa: CASSYSGRANTGELFF

j_call: TRBJ1-5
v_call: TRBV2
d_call: TRBD1
cdr3_aa: CASTRGTGGNQPQHF

j_call: TRBJ2-1
v_call: TRBV3-1/TRBV3-2
d_call: TRBD2
cdr3_aa: CASSRPMTSGIPYNEQFF

j_call: TRBJ2-7
v_call: TRBV25-1
d_call: NA
cdr3_aa: CASSEYGVGSYEQYF

j_call: TRBJ1-2
v_call: TRBV11-2
d_call: TRBD1
cdr3_aa: CASSPGTGVRMFSGYTF

j_call: TRBJ1-5
v_call: TRBV5-6
d_call: TRBD1
cdr3_aa: CASSIDRGHSNQPQHF

j_call: TRBJ1-1
v_call: TRBV5-1
d_call: NA
cdr3_aa: CASSFPGQGTEAFF

j_call: TRBJ2-1
v_call: TRBV20-1
d_call: NA
cdr3_aa: CSASLSSWYNEQFF

j_call: TRBJ1-2
v_call: TRBV7-3
d_call: TRBD1
cdr3_aa: CASSAKTGSGYTF

j_call: TRBJ2-3
v_call: TRBV3-1/TRBV3-2
d_call: NA
cdr3_aa: CASSHAGGSGPKTSTDTQYF

j_call: TRBJ1-4
v_call: TRBV5-6
d_call: NA
cdr3_aa: CASSLVLAGKLFF

j_call: TRBJ1-2
v_call: TRBV7-9
d_call: TRBD1
cdr3_aa: CASSLDGTGGYGYTF

j_call: TRBJ2-5
v_call: TRBV6-5
d_call: NA
cdr3_aa: CASSPSSQETQYF

j_call: TRBJ1-3
v_call: TRBV9
d_call: NA
cdr3_aa: CASRRAAAGNTIYF

j_call: TRBJ1-2
v_call: TRBV6-5
d_call: TRBD1
cdr3_aa: CASSPTGGSYGYTF

j_call: TRBJ1-5
v_call: TRBV5-5
d_call: TRBD1
cdr3_aa: CASSLVGQSYSNQPQHF

j_call: TRBJ2-5
v_call: TRBV5-6
d_call: NA
cdr3_aa: CASSLVAKETQYF

j_call: TRBJ1-2
v_call: TRBV19
d_call: TRBD1
cdr3_aa: CASSNDRGHGYTF